This passage covers 24 T cell receptor beta chains from one sample sequenced in a study of TIL therapy for anti-PD-1-resistant metastatic lung cancer. Time point given: pre-treatment sample, taken before nivolumab and TIL therapy. The immunoSEQ assay was v3. This table comes from immunoSEQ multiplex PCR, and its TCRdb copy is limited to in-frame clones, with some not included. The data hold about 17,000 clones, with about 75% observed a single time. The starting material was blood, obtained at baseline. Receptor source: a person aged 25 to 85 with non-small cell lung cancer.

This clone was observed once. The chain couples TRBV6-5 to TRBJ1-1, with D maybe TRBD1 (6 bases). Per the germline V gene, CDR1 is MNHEY and CDR2 is SVGAGI. V shed 7 bases and J shed 5 bases, with 14 bases lying between them. The CDR3 runs 13 residues. The CDR3 DNA reads TGTGCCAGCAACCCCAGGGGTTTAACTGAAGCTTTCTTT. Amino acid sequence: CASNPRGLTEAFF.

The rearrangement links TRBV19 to TRBJ2-5, with D perhaps matching TRBD1 or TRBD2 (6 bases each). Germline CDR1 is LNHDA and CDR2 is SQIVND (reference sequence). This CDR3 comprises 14 residues. Deletions cut 1 base from V and 5 bases from J, with 11 bases between. This chain's CDR3 is CASSIGGAEETQYF. The CDR3 DNA reads TGTGCCAGTAGTATAGGGGGGGCGGAGGAGACCCAGTACTTC.

This rearrangement joins TRBV28 to TRBJ2-5, with TRBD2 identical over 9 bases. V lost 6 bases, J lost 1 base, and 6 bases stayed unmatched. The CDR3 is made up of 15 amino acids. Germline CDR1 is MDHEN and CDR2 is SYDVKM. The CDR3 coding sequence is TGTGCCAGCAGCCCGGGACTAGCAGCCCAAGAGACCCAGTACTTC. As protein: CASSPGLAAQETQYF.

V is TRBV30 and J is TRBJ2-1; 7 bases match TRBD2. Losses at the gene ends were 1 base for V and 0 bases for J; bases not matched to a gene: 3. CDR1 and CDR2 from the germline V gene are GTSNPN and SVGIG (reference sequence). There are 15 residues in the CDR3. The CDR3 loop reads CAWSEGGSSYNEQFF. DNA of the CDR3: TGTGCCTGGAGTGAGGGCGGGAGCTCCTACAATGAGCAGTTCTTC.

This chain joins TRBV6-4 and TRBJ1-1, with D uncertain. CDR1 is MRHNA, CDR2 SNTAGT, per germline. Trimming removed 2 bases at V and 5 bases at J, with 6 bases between. The CDR3 runs to 12 residues. Here the CDR3 reads CASSDPGTEAFF. The DNA for the CDR3 is TGTGCCAGCAGTGACCCCGGGACTGAAGCTTTCTTT.

This clone was seen a few times. The CDR3 sequence is CASSLYRDRAYGYTF. Here the CDR3 DNA reads TGTGCCAGCAGCTTATACCGGGACAGGGCATATGGCTACACCTTC. This sequence joins TRBV7-2 and TRBJ1-2, with 9 bases fitting TRBD1. Germline loops: CDR1 SGHTA, CDR2 FQGNSA. V was pared by 2 bases and J by 5 bases, with 6 bases of the junction left unmatched. The CDR3 sequence is 15 residues long.

The chain is built from TRBV7-8 and TRBJ1-1; D gene uncertain. The ends were cut back, 1 base at V and 7 bases at J, with 10 bases in the middle. Per the germline V gene, CDR1 is SGHVS and CDR2 is FQNEAQ. The CDR3 loop spans 13 amino acids. The DNA for the CDR3 is TGTGCCAGCAGCTTAGTAGTGGTGGGTGAAGCTTTCTTT. It specifies CASSLVVVGEAFF.

This clone has a handful of counts. The gene calls are TRBV6-5 and TRBJ2-5, with 10 nucleotides matching TRBD2. Trimming cost V 6 bases and J 5 bases; bases outside gene matches: 9. The length of the CDR3 is 15 residues. CDR1 is MNHEY and CDR2 is SVGAGI in the germline V gene. The DNA of the CDR3 is TGTGCCAGCAGGACGGGGACTAGCGTTGGCGAGACCCAGTACTTC. Translating gives CASRTGTSVGETQYF.

The genes are TRBV5-1 and TRBJ2-3, with 9 bases lining up with TRBD2. CDR3 length: 17 residues. Germline V gene sequence: CDR1 SGHRS, CDR2 YFSETQ. The trim removed 0 bases at V and 1 base at J, leaving 6 bases unmatched. The CDR3 sequence is CASSLVIAGARTDTQYF. The CDR3 DNA reads TGCGCCAGCAGCTTGGTAATAGCGGGGGCCCGCACAGATACGCAGTATTTT.

The chain is built from TRBV12-5 and TRBJ2-3, with D perhaps matching TRBD1 (5 bases). Germline V lookup: CDR1 LGHNT, CDR2 FRNRAP. V gave up 6 bases and J gave up 0 bases, with 10 bases separating them. The CDR3 runs to 14 residues. The CDR3 spells CASGPTVSTDTQYF. The CDR3, as DNA: TGTGCTAGTGGCCCGACAGTTAGCACAGATACGCAGTATTTT.

The chain employs TRBV21-1 and TRBJ1-1; TRBD1 reflects the table's D call only, with no check against the DNA. TRBV21-1 is assigned pseudogene status. The CDR3 is made up of 18 amino acids. The CDR3 spells CASSTPMNGTEVRVEAFF. In DNA, the CDR3 is TGTGCCAGCAGCACTCCCATGAACGGGACAGAAGTGCGGGTTGAAGCTTTCTTT.

The CDR3 nucleotides are TGTGCCAGCAACTACCTAGGGGCGAACACCGGGGAGCTGTTTTTT. Translation gives CASNYLGANTGELFF. V gene TRBV5-6 combines with J gene TRBJ2-2; weak D call: TRBD1 (5 bases). Per germline, CDR1 SGHDT and CDR2 YYEEEE. V was cut by 6 bases and J by 0 bases, with 12 bases left in between. This CDR3 is built from 15 residues.

This chain connects TRBV7-7 to TRBJ1-2; the match to TRBD1 covers 7 bases. V lost 5 bases to trimming and J lost 8 bases; unmatched junction nucleotides: 20. The length of the CDR3 is 17 residues. Germline V gene lookup returns CDR1 SSHAT and CDR2 FNYEAQ (reference sequence). The CDR3 loop reads CASSIRGTELPTMGYTF. CDR3 coding DNA: TGTGCCAGCAGCATCAGGGGGACAGAGTTGCCTACTATGGGCTACACCTTC.

V usage is TRBV5-4 and J usage is TRBJ2-4; 8 bases are a match to TRBD1. V lost 3 bases, J lost 0 bases, and 2 bases stayed unmatched. The CDR3 totals 15 residues. CDR1 and CDR2 (germline): SGHNT, YYREEE (reference sequence). This CDR3 is CASSSQGEAKNIQYF. CDR3 nucleotide sequence: TGTGCCAGCAGCTCACAGGGGGAAGCCAAAAACATTCAGTACTTC.

The rearrangement links TRBV6-4 to TRBJ2-3; D is perhaps TRBD2 (5 bases). V lost 3 bases to trimming and J lost 6 bases, with 13 bases between them. This CDR3 has 14 residues. CDR1 and CDR2 from the germline V gene are MRHNA and SNTAGT. CDR3 loop: CASSERWETDTQYF. The CDR3 coding sequence is TGTGCCAGCAGTGAAAGGTGGGAGACGGATACGCAGTATTTT.

V is TRBV5-6 and J is TRBJ1-1; D gene uncertain. Per germline, CDR1 SGHDT and CDR2 YYEEEE. This CDR3 spans 13 amino acids. Trimming removed 4 bases from V and 10 bases from J, with 17 bases in between. DNA for the CDR3: TGTGCCAGCAGCCCGGTGGGTTTCCCTGGAGCTTTCTTT. Protein sequence: CASSPVGFPGAFF.

The chain carries TRBV5-6 and TRBJ2-1; D is uncertain. V shed 0 bases and J shed 6 bases, with 7 bases lying between them. CDR3 length equals 13 residues. The germline V gene has CDR1 SGHDT and CDR2 YYEEEE. The CDR3 here is CASSLEQLNEQFF. DNA of the CDR3: TGTGCCAGCAGCTTGGAACAGCTCAATGAGCAGTTCTTC.

The chain employs TRBV5-1 and TRBJ1-1; 7 positions agree with TRBD1. The CDR3 contains 15 residues. V was pared by 1 base and J by 1 base, with 4 bases of the junction left unmatched. Germline CDR1 reads SGHRS; CDR2 reads YFSETQ. The CDR3 is CASSLSGQRNTEAFF. The CDR3 DNA reads as TGCGCCAGCAGCTTGTCGGGACAGAGGAACACTGAAGCTTTCTTT.

The chain combines TRBV24-1 with TRBJ2-3; TRBD1 agrees at 8 bases. The CDR3 is made up of 16 amino acids. Trimming cost V 2 bases and J 9 bases; bases outside gene matches: 12. The germline CDR1 and CDR2 sequences are KGHDR and SFDVKD. The CDR3 sequence is CATSDWDRMRGYTQYF. The CDR3 DNA reads as TGTGCCACCAGTGATTGGGACAGGATGCGGGGCTACACGCAGTATTTT.

The chain combines TRBV6-2 or TRBV6-3 with TRBJ2-4; 10 positions match TRBD2. From germline, CDR1 is MNHEY and CDR2 SVGEGT. V was pared by 3 bases and J by 15 bases, with 14 bases of the junction left unmatched. There are 15 residues in the CDR3. CDR3 loop: CASSYQASGGQVGYF. DNA for the CDR3: TGTGCCAGCAGTTATCAGGCTAGCGGGGGCCAAGTGGGGTACTTC.

The chain employs TRBV27 and TRBJ2-7, with TRBD1 as a possible D gene (5 bases). Trimming shortened V by 2 bases and J by 9 bases, and 11 bases separated the two germline ends. This CDR3 region has 12 residues. Per germline, CDR1 MNHEY and CDR2 SMNVEV (reference sequence). Here the CDR3 reads CASSLQGTAQYF. The CDR3 DNA is TGTGCCAGCAGTTTACAGGGAACAGCGCAGTACTTC.

The gene calls are TRBV5-4 and TRBJ2-2, with D perhaps TRBD2 (6 bases). Between the trimmed V and J ends, which lost 0 bases and 5 bases, there was a span of 14 bases. Germline lookup yields CDR1 SGHNT and CDR2 YYREEE (reference sequence). This CDR3 comprises 16 residues. The DNA for the CDR3 is TGTGCCAGCAGCTTGGGGGATTTAGCGGTAACCGGGGAGCTGTTTTTT. This encodes CASSLGDLAVTGELFF.

V and J are TRBV19 and TRBJ2-3; 7 bases agree with TRBD1. Germline CDR1 is LNHDA and CDR2 is SQIVND (reference sequence). Losses at the gene ends were 5 bases for V and 2 bases for J; bases not matched to a gene: 10. The length of the CDR3 is 16 residues. CDR3 DNA sequence: TGTGCCAGTAGTCCCGCCGAGGGGGCGGACACAGATACGCAGTATTTT. As protein: CASSPAEGADTDTQYF. The entire variable domain, with the rest obtained from reference TRBV19 and TRBJ2-3, is as follows: DGGITQSPKYLFRKEGQNVTLSCEQNLNHDAMYWYRQDPGQGLRLIYYSQIVNDFQKGDIAEGYSVSREKKESFPLTVTSAQKNPTAFYLCASSPAEGADTDTQYFGPGTRLTVL.

The V call is TRBV2, the J call TRBJ1-1; D call uncertain. V lost 3 bases, J lost 1 base, and 9 bases lay in between. The CDR3 sequence is 14 residues long. Germline CDR1 SNHLY, CDR2 FYNNEI. The CDR3 DNA reads as TGTGCCAGCAGTGATGAGAGGCAGAACACTGAAGCTTTCTTT. Its translation: CASSDERQNTEAFF.